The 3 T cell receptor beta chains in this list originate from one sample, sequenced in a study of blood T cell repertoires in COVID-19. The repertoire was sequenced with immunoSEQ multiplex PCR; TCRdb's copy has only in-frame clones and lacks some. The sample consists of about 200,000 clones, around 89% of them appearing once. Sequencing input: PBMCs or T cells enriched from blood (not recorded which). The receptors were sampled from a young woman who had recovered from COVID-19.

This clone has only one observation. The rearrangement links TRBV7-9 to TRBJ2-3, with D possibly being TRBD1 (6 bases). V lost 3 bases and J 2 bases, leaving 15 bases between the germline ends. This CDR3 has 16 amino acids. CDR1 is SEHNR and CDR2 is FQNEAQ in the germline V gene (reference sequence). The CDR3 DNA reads TGTGCCAGCAGCTTGGAGACAGGCCTACTCACAGATACGCAGTATTTT. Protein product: CASSLETGLLTDTQYF.

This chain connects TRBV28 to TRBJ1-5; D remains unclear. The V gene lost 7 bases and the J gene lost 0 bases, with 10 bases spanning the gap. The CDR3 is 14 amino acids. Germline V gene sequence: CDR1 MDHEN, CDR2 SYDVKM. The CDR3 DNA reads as TGTGCCAGCACCTCCGACTATAGCAATCAGCCCCAGCATTTT. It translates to CASTSDYSNQPQHF.

In DNA, the CDR3 is TGTGCCACCGGGGCCGGGACAGGGGTCGCAGATACGCAGTATTTT. As protein: CATGAGTGVADTQYF. The chain carries TRBV24-1 and TRBJ2-3, with TRBD1 matching over 10 bases. V was clipped by 9 bases and J by 4 bases; unmatched bases: 9. The CDR3 runs to 15 residues. Germline V CDR1 and CDR2: KGHDR, SFDVKD.